Each of the 13 T cell receptor beta chains below was sequenced from the same sample in a study of shared clonotypes between healthy human individuals. Only CD45RO-negative cells positively selected for CCR7 counted as naive CD8 cells, so terminally differentiated effector memory CD45RA+ cells were excluded. The table came from immunoSEQ multiplex PCR; TCRdb's copy has only in-frame clones and leaves some out. The sample includes under 2,000,000 clones, roughly 94% of them seen just once. The sample consisted of naive CD8+ T cells sorted from blood. The origin of the receptors is a man aged 18 to 29 in good health.

On this clone: Within the sample, other DNA sequences also encode this same CDR3. The J gene is TRBJ2-7, the V gene TRBV7-9; no reliable D call. CDR1 and CDR2 from the germline V gene are SEHNR and FQNEAQ (reference sequence). The ends were cut back, 8 bases at V and 1 base at J, with 9 bases in the middle. The CDR3 runs to 12 residues. This CDR3 is CASRLGSYEQYF. The DNA for the CDR3 is TGTGCCAGCCGCCTAGGATCCTACGAGCAGTACTTC.

This clone was observed a single time. The V call is TRBV27, the J call TRBJ1-2; 7 positions agree with TRBD1. Germline V gives CDR1 MNHEY, CDR2 SMNVEV (reference sequence). The CDR3 contains 14 residues. J lost 3 bases, V lost 3 bases, and 4 bases had no gene match. CDR3 coding DNA: TGTGCCAGCAGTTTCACAGGGGTCGACTATGGCTACACCTTC. This sequence encodes CASSFTGVDYGYTF.

In the case of this clone: The junction departs from germline at one end; a sequencing error may be responsible. Here the CDR3 reads CASSQTNPEAFF. The CDR3 nucleotides are TGTGCCAGCAGCCAAACGAACCCTGAAGCTTTCTTT. V usage is TRBV6-6 and J usage is TRBJ1-1; no clear D. Germline assignment: CDR1 MNHNY and CDR2 SVGAGI (reference sequence). The length of the CDR3 is 12 residues.

The chain recombines TRBV7-8 with TRBJ2-5; D is uncertain. The V gene lost 2 bases and the J gene lost 5 bases, with 6 bases spanning the gap. The CDR3 consists of 12 residues. Germline lookup yields CDR1 SGHVS and CDR2 FQNEAQ. The CDR3 bases are TGTGCCAGCAGCTTACCATGGGAGACCCAGTACTTC. Encoded protein: CASSLPWETQYF. Supplemented by reference TRBV7-8 and TRBJ2-5, the full variable domain reads GAGVSQSPRYKVAKRGQDVALRCDPISGHVSLFWYQQALGQGPEFLTYFQNEAQLDKSGLPSDRFFAERPEGSVSTLKIQRTQQEDSAVYLCASSLPWETQYFGPGTRLLVL.

The chain employs TRBV6-1 and TRBJ2-7; 10 nucleotides agree with TRBD1. After removal of 2 bases from V and 5 bases from J, the junction contained 3 bases not matched to a gene. Germline V CDR1 and CDR2: MNHNS, SASEGT. The CDR3 has 14 residues. CDR3 coding DNA: TGTGCCAGCAGTGAATGGGGGACAGGGGACGAGCAGTACTTC. This encodes CASSEWGTGDEQYF.

The chain couples TRBV15 to TRBJ1-1; a weak D match, TRBD1 (5 bases). Trimming removed 7 bases at V and 5 bases at J, with 8 bases between. CDR1 is LNHNV, CDR2 YYDKDF, per germline (reference sequence). CDR3 length: 11 amino acids. For the CDR3, the DNA is TGTGCCACCACTGGGGGAACTGAAGCTTTCTTT. The encoded protein is CATTGGTEAFF.

The chain uses TRBV4-1 and TRBJ1-1; TRBD1 agrees at 7 bases. Losses at the gene ends were 1 base for V and 1 base for J; bases not matched to a gene: 3. The CDR3 sequence is 15 residues long. Germline-derived CDR1 and CDR2 are MGHRA and YSYEKL. CDR3 bases: TGCGCCAGCAGCCAAGCGGGACAGACGAACACTGAAGCTTTCTTT. Translated: CASSQAGQTNTEAFF.

In this sample, this clone turned up once. The gene calls are TRBV11-1 and TRBJ1-2; D ambiguous. CDR3 length: 15 residues. CDR1 is SGHAT and CDR2 is FQDESV in the germline V gene (reference sequence). Trimming removed 0 bases from V and 4 bases from J, with 12 bases in between. CDR3: CASSLADFSPYGYTF. The CDR3 region has the DNA TGTGCCAGCAGCTTAGCCGACTTCTCCCCCTATGGCTACACCTTC.

This clone has just one count. Other DNA sequences in this specimen translate into the identical CDR3. The rearrangement links TRBV5-1 to TRBJ2-5; TRBD1 aligns across 9 bases. CDR1 is SGHRS, CDR2 YFSETQ, per germline. Trimming removed 3 bases from V and 5 bases from J; junction bases left unmatched: 5. This CDR3 has 14 amino acids. CDR3 nucleotide sequence: TGCGCCAGCAGCTCTGGACAGGGGCGGGAGACCCAGTACTTC. This translates into CASSSGQGRETQYF.

The V and J genes are TRBV5-4 and TRBJ1-6; D call uncertain. The V end was cut by 3 bases, the J end by 2 bases, with 0 bases between. The CDR3 covers 12 residues. Germline V CDR1 and CDR2: SGHNT, YYREEE (reference sequence). CDR3 sequence reads: CASSSYNSPLHF. For the CDR3, the DNA is TGTGCCAGCAGCTCCTATAATTCACCCCTCCACTTT. Full variable domain (rest looked up from reference TRBV5-4 and TRBJ1-6): ETGVTQSPTHLIKTRGQQVTLRCSSQSGHNTVSWYQQALGQGPQFIFQYYREEENGRGNFPPRFSGLQFPNYSSELNVNALELDDSALYLCASSSYNSPLHFGNGTRLTVT.

The rearrangement links TRBV30 to TRBJ1-4; no clear D. CDR3 length equals 13 residues. V lost 7 bases and J lost 4, with 13 bases in between. Germline loops: CDR1 GTSNPN, CDR2 SVGIG (reference sequence). CDR3 in amino acids: CALMDGGNEKLFF. The CDR3 DNA is TGTGCCTTGATGGACGGTGGTAATGAAAAACTGTTTTTT.

The V gene is TRBV9, the J gene TRBJ2-7, with D perhaps matching TRBD2 (6 bases). The germline V and J ends were trimmed by 4 bases and 3 bases, with 11 bases remaining between them. Germline V CDR1 and CDR2: SGDLS, YYNGEE. This CDR3 spans 13 amino acids. CDR3 region: CASSPGLLYEQYF. As DNA, the CDR3 is TGTGCCAGCAGCCCAGGACTACTCTACGAGCAGTACTTC.

The genes are TRBV9 and TRBJ1-4, with TRBD1 matching over 7 bases. With V trimmed by 3 bases and J by 1 base, 9 bases remained unmatched. Per the germline V gene, CDR1 is SGDLS and CDR2 is YYNGEE. This CDR3 is built from 17 residues. The CDR3 DNA is TGTGCCAGCAGCGCCCGGGACAGCCCAAGAACTAATGAAAAACTGTTTTTT. This codes for CASSARDSPRTNEKLFF. Together with reference TRBV9 and TRBJ1-4, the CDR3 gives the full variable domain: DSGVTQTPKHLITATGQRVTLRCSPRSGDLSVYWYQQSLDQGLQFLIQYYNGEERAKGNILERFSAQQFPDLHSELNLSSLELGDSALYFCASSARDSPRTNEKLFFGSGTQLSVL.